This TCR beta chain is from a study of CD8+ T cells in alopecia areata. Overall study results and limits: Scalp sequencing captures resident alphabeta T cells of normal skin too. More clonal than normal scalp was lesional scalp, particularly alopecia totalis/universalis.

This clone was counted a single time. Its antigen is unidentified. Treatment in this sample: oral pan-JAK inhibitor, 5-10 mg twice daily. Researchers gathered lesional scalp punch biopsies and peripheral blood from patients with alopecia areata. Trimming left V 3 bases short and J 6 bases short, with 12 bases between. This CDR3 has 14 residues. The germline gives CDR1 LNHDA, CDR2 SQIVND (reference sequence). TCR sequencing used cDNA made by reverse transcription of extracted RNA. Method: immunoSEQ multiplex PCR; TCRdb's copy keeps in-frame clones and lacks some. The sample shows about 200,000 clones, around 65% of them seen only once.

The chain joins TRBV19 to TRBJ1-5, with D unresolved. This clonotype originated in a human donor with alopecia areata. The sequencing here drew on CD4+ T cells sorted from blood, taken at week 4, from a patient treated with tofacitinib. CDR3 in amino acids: CASSIWAGRQPQHF. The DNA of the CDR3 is TGTGCCAGTAGTATTTGGGCAGGACGTCAGCCCCAGCATTTT.